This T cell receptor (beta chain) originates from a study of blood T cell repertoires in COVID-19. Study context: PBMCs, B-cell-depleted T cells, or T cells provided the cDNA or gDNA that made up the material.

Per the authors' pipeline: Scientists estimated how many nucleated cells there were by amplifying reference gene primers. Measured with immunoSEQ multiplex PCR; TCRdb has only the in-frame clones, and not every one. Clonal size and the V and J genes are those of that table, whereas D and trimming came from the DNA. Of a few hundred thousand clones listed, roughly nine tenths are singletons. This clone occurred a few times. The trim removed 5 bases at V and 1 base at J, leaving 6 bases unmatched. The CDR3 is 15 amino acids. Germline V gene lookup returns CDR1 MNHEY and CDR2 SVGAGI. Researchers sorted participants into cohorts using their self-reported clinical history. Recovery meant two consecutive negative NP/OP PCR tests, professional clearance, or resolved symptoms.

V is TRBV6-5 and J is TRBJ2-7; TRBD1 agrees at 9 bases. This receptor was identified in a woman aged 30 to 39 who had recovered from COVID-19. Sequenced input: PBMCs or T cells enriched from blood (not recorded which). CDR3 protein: CASSTGTGSSYEQYF. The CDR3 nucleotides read TGTGCCAGCAGTACCGGGACAGGGTCATCCTACGAGCAGTACTTC.